Each of the 12 T cell receptor beta chains below was sequenced from the same sample in a study of blood T cell repertoires in COVID-19. The data were produced by immunoSEQ multiplex PCR, yet TCRdb's version contains in-frame clones alone and is incomplete. The table includes some 170,000 clones, about 92% detected once. The sample was peripheral blood. The source is a woman aged 60-75 years with COVID-19, enrolled during active disease.

The chain couples TRBV7-9 to TRBJ1-4; tentatively, D is TRBD1 (5 bases). Germline CDR1 reads SEHNR; CDR2 reads FQNEAQ (reference sequence). With 6 bases removed from V and 8 bases from J, the gap between germline ends came to 16 bases. This CDR3 is 14 amino acids long. CDR3 bases: TGTGCCAGCAGTTCTAATAGGGGTCGGGAAAAACTGTTTTTT. Translation: CASSSNRGREKLFF.

The chain joins TRBV7-2 to TRBJ2-7, with D tentatively TRBD1 (5 bases). Trimming took 5 bases from V and 4 from J, leaving 9 bases between them. The CDR3 is 12 amino acids. CDR1 SGHTA and CDR2 FQGNSA come from the germline V gene. The DNA of the CDR3 is TGTGCCAGCAGCCGCGACAGATACGAGCAGTACTTC. This sequence encodes CASSRDRYEQYF.

CDR3 nucleotides: TGTGCCAGCAGCCCGGACAGGTTAGCAGTCAATGAGCAGTTCTTC. Protein sequence: CASSPDRLAVNEQFF. This sequence joins TRBV7-3 and TRBJ2-1, with 7 bases aligning to TRBD1. This CDR3 region has 15 residues. Trimming cost V 5 bases and J 6 bases; bases outside gene matches: 10. From germline, CDR1 is SGHTA and CDR2 FQGTGA.

The chain employs TRBV4-1 and TRBJ2-2, with a weak D call TRBD1 (5 bases). CDR1 is MGHRA and CDR2 is YSYEKL in the germline V gene. This CDR3 is built from 15 residues. V lost 8 bases, J lost 1 base, and 14 bases lay in between. In nucleotides, the CDR3 is TGCGCCAGCGGAAGAAGACAGAAGAACACCGGGGAGCTGTTTTTT. Translated: CASGRRQKNTGELFF.

The gene calls are TRBV5-4 and TRBJ2-5, with TRBD2 matching 10 bases. J gave up 7 bases and V 10 bases, and 7 bases lay outside the gene matches. There are 12 residues in the CDR3. Germline CDR1 is SGHNT and CDR2 is YYREEE (reference sequence). The chain's CDR3 is CAGGTSDGTQYF. The CDR3 DNA is TGTGCCGGCGGGACTAGCGACGGGACCCAGTACTTC. Based on the CDR3 plus reference TRBV5-4 and TRBJ2-5, the full variable domain is ETGVTQSPTHLIKTRGQQVTLRCSSQSGHNTVSWYQQALGQGPQFIFQYYREEENGRGNFPPRFSGLQFPNYSSELNVNALELDDSALYLCAGGTSDGTQYFGPGTRLLVL.

This clone was picked up one time. This chain connects TRBV9 to TRBJ1-3; D possibly corresponds to TRBD1 (5 bases). This CDR3 contains 16 residues. The germline V gene encodes CDR1 SGDLS and CDR2 YYNGEE. Trimming shortened V by 3 bases and J by 0 bases, and 13 bases separated the two germline ends. This CDR3 reads CASSDRFSSSGNTIYF. In nucleotides, the CDR3 is TGTGCCAGCAGCGACAGGTTTTCCTCCTCTGGAAACACCATATATTTT.

The chain carries TRBV4-3 and TRBJ1-1; 9 bases are shared with TRBD1. Germline loops: CDR1 LGHNA, CDR2 YSLEER. The trim removed 6 bases at V and 5 bases at J, leaving 10 bases unmatched. The CDR3 is made up of 15 amino acids. The CDR3 sequence is CASRGGTGPGTEAFF. CDR3 DNA sequence: TGCGCCAGCAGGGGGGGGACAGGGCCGGGGACTGAAGCTTTCTTT.

V and J are TRBV7-9 and TRBJ1-2, with no clear D. V lost 1 base and J lost 4, with 7 bases in between. Per germline, CDR1 SEHNR and CDR2 FQNEAQ (reference sequence). This CDR3 has 13 amino acids. The CDR3, as DNA: TGTGCCAGCAGCTTAGGAGGGATCTATGGCTACACCTTC. The encoded protein is CASSLGGIYGYTF.

The V gene is TRBV4-3, the J gene TRBJ1-5, with D possibly matching TRBD1 (6 bases). V was clipped by 2 bases and J by 2 bases, with 13 bases between them. Germline CDR1 reads LGHNA; CDR2 reads YSLEER. The CDR3 is made up of 16 amino acids. CDR3 region: CASSQTVSGGNQPQHF. The CDR3, as DNA: TGCGCCAGCAGCCAAACGGTTTCAGGGGGCAATCAGCCCCAGCATTTT.

This chain joins TRBV6-6 and TRBJ1-4, with a weak D call TRBD1 (6 bases). The CDR3 has 16 residues. Germline values: CDR1 MNHNY, CDR2 SVGAGI (reference sequence). Trimming removed 4 bases from V and 0 bases from J, with 12 bases in between. Written as DNA, the CDR3 is TGTGCCAGCAGTTCCCCCAACAGGGCAACTAATGAAAAACTGTTTTTT. This codes for CASSSPNRATNEKLFF.

V usage is TRBV9 and J usage is TRBJ1-2, with a possible D match to TRBD1 (6 bases). The germline V and J ends were trimmed by 4 bases and 0 bases, with 25 bases remaining between them. This CDR3 comprises 19 residues. The V gene's germline CDR1 is SGDLS and CDR2 YYNGEE. CDR3 in DNA: TGTGCCAGCAGCACCAGGCCCTGGGGGCGACAGGAGCCTAACTATGGCTACACCTTC. Amino acid sequence: CASSTRPWGRQEPNYGYTF.

The chain recombines TRBV14 with TRBJ1-1; D remains ambiguous. The V end lost 4 bases, the J end lost 1 base, and 19 bases lay between the germline ends. Per the germline V gene, CDR1 is SGHDN and CDR2 is FVKESK. The CDR3 is 17 amino acids. The DNA for the CDR3 is TGTGCCAGCAGCCTTTCCCTGTCCCCAGGCTGGAACACTGAAGCTTTCTTT. This encodes CASSLSLSPGWNTEAFF.